A selection of T cell receptor beta chains follows, all from one sample in a study of T cells in Graves' hyperthyroidism and ophthalmopathy. TCRdb re-analysed the multiplex PCR reads in MiXCR, keeping a single row per CDR3 protein. The data contain around 600,000 distinct CDR3 sequences, 40% to 55% of them singletons. The sequencing input was peripheral blood or thyroid tissue (not recorded which). These TCRs come from an adult man with Graves' disease, either hyperthyroidism or ophthalmopathy (not recorded which). CDR3s include the opening cysteine and the closing phenylalanine or tryptophan. The D gene is left open where the match is weak. Size tells how often a clone was seen (once, few, many) or the class of an expanded clone, and some rows leave it out.

v_gene: TRBV2
j_gene: TRBJ1-2
abundance: .
d_gene: .
CDR3nt: TGTGCCAGCAGTTTATCTATACAGCTTAACTATGGCTACACCTTC
CDR3aa: CASSLSIQLNYGYTF

v_gene: TRBV7-9
j_gene: TRBJ1-6
abundance: .
d_gene: .
CDR3nt: TGCGCCAGCAGCTTGGTGGCGCGGGATAGCTATAATTCACCCCTCCACTTT
CDR3aa: CASSLVARDSYNSPLHF

v_gene: TRBV29-1
j_gene: TRBJ1-1
abundance: many
d_gene: .
CDR3nt: TGCAGCGTTGTGGTGGGCCTGACTGAAGCTTTCTTT
CDR3aa: CSVVVGLTEAFF

v_gene: TRBV12-3/TRBV12-4
j_gene: TRBJ1-1
abundance: many
d_gene: .
CDR3nt: TGTGCCAGCAGTTTGAGGGCGGACACTGAAGCTTTCTTT
CDR3aa: CASSLRADTEAFF

v_gene: TRBV24-1
j_gene: TRBJ1-1
abundance: .
d_gene: TRBD1
CDR3nt: TGTGCTACCCGGGACAGGGCTAAATGGAACACTGAAGCTTTCTTT
CDR3aa: CATRDRAKWNTEAFF

v_gene: TRBV20-1
j_gene: TRBJ2-2
abundance: few
d_gene: .
CDR3nt: TGCAGTGCTAGTGCTGGGTGGAACACCGGGGAGCTGTTTTTT
CDR3aa: CSASAGWNTGELFF

v_gene: TRBV7-9
j_gene: TRBJ2-5
abundance: many
d_gene: .
CDR3nt: TGTGCCAGCAGCCCTACCGGACAGCCCCAAGAGACCCAGTACTTC
CDR3aa: CASSPTGQPQETQYF

v_gene: TRBV2
j_gene: TRBJ2-7
abundance: .
d_gene: .
CDR3nt: TGTGCCAGCAGTAGGGGAGTCCGCTACGAGCAGTACTTC
CDR3aa: CASSRGVRYEQYF

v_gene: TRBV29-1
j_gene: TRBJ1-2
abundance: .
d_gene: TRBD1
CDR3nt: TGCAGCGTTGTGGACAGGGTTGGGTATGGCTACACCTTC
CDR3aa: CSVVDRVGYGYTF

v_gene: TRBV7-9
j_gene: TRBJ2-2
abundance: .
d_gene: TRBD1
CDR3nt: TGTGCCAGCAGCCGACAAGGGACAGAGCGAGGGACCGGGGAGCTGTTTTTT
CDR3aa: CASSRQGTERGTGELFF

v_gene: TRBV20-1
j_gene: TRBJ1-1
abundance: .
d_gene: TRBD1
CDR3nt: TGCAGTGCTAGGGACAGGGAGTGGACTGAAGCTTTCTTT
CDR3aa: CSARDREWTEAFF

v_gene: TRBV14
j_gene: TRBJ1-2
abundance: many
d_gene: .
CDR3nt: TGTGCCAGCAGCCAAGGGTTTGGTCGCTATGGCTACACCTTC
CDR3aa: CASSQGFGRYGYTF

v_gene: TRBV5-1
j_gene: TRBJ1-5
abundance: .
d_gene: .
CDR3nt: TGCGCCAGCAGCCGTGAGGGGGGCAATCAGCCCCAGAATTTT
CDR3aa: CASSREGGNQPQNF

v_gene: TRBV20-1
j_gene: TRBJ1-5
abundance: .
d_gene: .
CDR3nt: TGCAGTGCTATATCCCGGGCGCAGGCCCAGCATTTT
CDR3aa: CSAISRAQAQHF

v_gene: TRBV29-1
j_gene: TRBJ1-2
abundance: .
d_gene: .
CDR3nt: TGCAGCGTCGACCGGGCCAGGGTGTATGGCTACACCTTC
CDR3aa: CSVDRARVYGYTF

v_gene: TRBV7-9
j_gene: TRBJ1-1
abundance: many
d_gene: .
CDR3nt: TGTGCCAGCCCCGGGGAGGGCACTGAAGCTTTCTTT
CDR3aa: CASPGEGTEAFF

v_gene: TRBV7-8
j_gene: TRBJ1-5
abundance: .
d_gene: TRBD1
CDR3nt: TGTGCCAGCAGCCCTCGGACGGCAGGGGGCCCCCTCAATCAGCCCCAGCATTTT
CDR3aa: CASSPRTAGGPLNQPQHF

v_gene: TRBV10-3
j_gene: TRBJ1-5
abundance: many
d_gene: .
CDR3nt: TGTGCCATCAGTAGCGGAGGAGGCAATCAGCCCCAGCATTTT
CDR3aa: CAISSGGGNQPQHF

v_gene: TRBV10-3
j_gene: TRBJ1-4
abundance: many
d_gene: .
CDR3nt: TGTGCCATCAGTGTTGACGGTCGTGAAAAACTGTTTTTT
CDR3aa: CAISVDGREKLFF

v_gene: TRBV29-1
j_gene: TRBJ2-7
abundance: .
d_gene: TRBD2
CDR3nt: TGCAGCCCGTGGACTAGCGGTACCTACGAGCAGTACTTC
CDR3aa: CSPWTSGTYEQYF

v_gene: TRBV19
j_gene: TRBJ1-1
abundance: .
d_gene: TRBD1
CDR3nt: TGTGCCAGTACTGAAAGCCCGGGACAGGGGAACACTGAAGCTTTCTTT
CDR3aa: CASTESPGQGNTEAFF

v_gene: TRBV5-6
j_gene: TRBJ1-1
abundance: .
d_gene: .
CDR3nt: TGTGCCAGCAGCTCGACGTGGGGACGGATGAACACTGAAGCTTTCTTT
CDR3aa: CASSSTWGRMNTEAFF

v_gene: TRBV20-1
j_gene: TRBJ2-6
abundance: once
d_gene: TRBD1
CDR3nt: TGCAGTGCTAGCGCCGAAAGGACAGGGGGCTCTGGGGCCAACGTCCTGACTTTC
CDR3aa: CSASAERTGGSGANVLTF

v_gene: TRBV12-3/TRBV12-4
j_gene: TRBJ2-6
abundance: .
d_gene: .
CDR3nt: TGTGCCAGCAGCCATCCTGGGGGGGGCGTCGGCTCTGGGGCCAACGTCCTGACTTTC
CDR3aa: CASSHPGGGVGSGANVLTF

v_gene: TRBV12-3/TRBV12-4
j_gene: TRBJ1-2
abundance: many
d_gene: .
CDR3nt: TGTGCCAGCAGACCTCCGGGACGGCCCTATGGCTACACCTTC
CDR3aa: CASRPPGRPYGYTF

v_gene: TRBV3-1
j_gene: TRBJ1-2
abundance: few
d_gene: .
CDR3nt: TGTGCCAGCAGCCAAGATTGGCGGGGGCGTAACTATGGCTACACCTTC
CDR3aa: CASSQDWRGRNYGYTF

v_gene: TRBV7-9
j_gene: TRBJ1-1
abundance: .
d_gene: .
CDR3nt: TGTGCCAGCAGGGTGACAGGCCCCCCTGAAGCTTTCTTT
CDR3aa: CASRVTGPPEAFF

v_gene: TRBV2
j_gene: TRBJ1-5
abundance: many
d_gene: .
CDR3nt: TGTGCCAGCAGTGACGGTAGTGATCAGCCCCAGCATTTT
CDR3aa: CASSDGSDQPQHF

v_gene: TRBV2
j_gene: TRBJ1-6
abundance: .
d_gene: .
CDR3nt: TGTGCCAGCAGTGAAGACGTGGGTAGTTCACCCCTCCACTTT
CDR3aa: CASSEDVGSSPLHF

v_gene: TRBV7-9
j_gene: TRBJ1-3
abundance: once
d_gene: .
CDR3nt: TGTGCCAGCAGCTTAGATCGGGGCTTGGATGGCTACACCATATATTTT
CDR3aa: CASSLDRGLDGYTIYF

v_gene: TRBV12-3/TRBV12-4
j_gene: TRBJ1-1
abundance: many
d_gene: .
CDR3nt: TGTGCCAGCAGATACGGCCAGCTGAACACTGAAGCTTTCTTT
CDR3aa: CASRYGQLNTEAFF

v_gene: TRBV29-1
j_gene: TRBJ2-5
abundance: .
d_gene: .
CDR3nt: TGCAGCGGCCGACCGGGGGGCCCGGAGACCCAGTACTTC
CDR3aa: CSGRPGGPETQYF

v_gene: TRBV2
j_gene: TRBJ2-7
abundance: .
d_gene: .
CDR3nt: TGTACCAGCAGTGACCCCCCGTACGAGCAGTACTTC
CDR3aa: CTSSDPPYEQYF

v_gene: TRBV19
j_gene: TRBJ1-4
abundance: many
d_gene: .
CDR3nt: TGTGCCAGTAGATGGAAACCGGCAACTAATGAAAAACTGTTTTTT
CDR3aa: CASRWKPATNEKLFF

v_gene: TRBV20-1
j_gene: TRBJ2-7
abundance: few
d_gene: .
CDR3nt: TGCAGTGCTAGGCTAAGCGCCATGAACTCCTACGAGCAGTACTTC
CDR3aa: CSARLSAMNSYEQYF

v_gene: TRBV10-3
j_gene: TRBJ1-6
abundance: many
d_gene: .
CDR3nt: TGTGCCATCAGTGAAGGGCTGGATAATTCACCCCTCCACTTT
CDR3aa: CAISEGLDNSPLHF

v_gene: TRBV5-1
j_gene: TRBJ1-3
abundance: few
d_gene: .
CDR3nt: TGCGCCAGCAGCTTGGGATACCGGAGCTCTGGAAACACCATATATTTT
CDR3aa: CASSLGYRSSGNTIYF

v_gene: TRBV7-3
j_gene: TRBJ1-4
abundance: .
d_gene: .
CDR3nt: TGTGCCAGCAGCCCAGCCCCGGGACGATTCTGTGTTCCCACGAGACTGTTTTTT
CDR3aa: CASSPAPGRFCVPTRLFF

v_gene: TRBV2
j_gene: TRBJ1-2
abundance: .
d_gene: .
CDR3nt: TGTGCCAGCGGCCCGGATCACGGGGGATATGGCTACACCTTC
CDR3aa: CASGPDHGGYGYTF

v_gene: TRBV7-9
j_gene: TRBJ2-7
abundance: few
d_gene: .
CDR3nt: TGTGCCAGCAGCCAAGGTTCGGCTAACCCGGCGTACGAGCAGTACTTC
CDR3aa: CASSQGSANPAYEQYF

v_gene: TRBV12-3/TRBV12-4
j_gene: TRBJ1-2
abundance: many
d_gene: .
CDR3nt: TGTGCCAGCAGTCCATATCCGGGACGGAAAAACTATGGCTACACCTTC
CDR3aa: CASSPYPGRKNYGYTF